This T cell receptor (beta chain) was sequenced during a study of CD8 T cells in ankylosing spondylitis. General study results and limits: Seven or eight highly homologous variants formed a TCR beta motif that appeared characteristic of ankylosing spondylitis blood. A subset of motif variants has previously been described in the synovial fluid and blood of reactive arthritis. From matched ankylosing spondylitis synovial fluid, disease-linked clones were reportedly recovered at significantly enriched levels. Clones that were linked to disease were CD8+ and were relatively rare in peripheral blood.

In the case of this clonotype: Its specificity is not known.

By quantitative 5'-RACE with molecular barcodes, the TCR beta libraries were made. TCRdb redid the calling of the 5' RACE reads with MiXCR, one entry per CDR3 protein. The table has 100,000 to 150,000 distinct CDR3 sequences, approximately 17% seen once. The CDR3 loop spans 16 amino acids. Germline V gene sequence: CDR1 DFQATT, CDR2 SNEGSKA (reference sequence). V shed 0 bases, J shed 6 bases, and the junction held 11 bases outside the gene matches. This clonotype was obtained from a male donor with ankylosing spondylitis. The sequencing input was blood, either unsorted or a sorted T cell fraction (not recorded which). This chain uses TRBV20-1 with TRBJ2-1; TRBD2 matches at 7 bases. CDR3 DNA sequence: TGCAGTGCTAGAGACATGGATGCGGGAGTCCTCAATGAGCAGTTCTTC. It is translated as CSARDMDAGVLNEQFF.